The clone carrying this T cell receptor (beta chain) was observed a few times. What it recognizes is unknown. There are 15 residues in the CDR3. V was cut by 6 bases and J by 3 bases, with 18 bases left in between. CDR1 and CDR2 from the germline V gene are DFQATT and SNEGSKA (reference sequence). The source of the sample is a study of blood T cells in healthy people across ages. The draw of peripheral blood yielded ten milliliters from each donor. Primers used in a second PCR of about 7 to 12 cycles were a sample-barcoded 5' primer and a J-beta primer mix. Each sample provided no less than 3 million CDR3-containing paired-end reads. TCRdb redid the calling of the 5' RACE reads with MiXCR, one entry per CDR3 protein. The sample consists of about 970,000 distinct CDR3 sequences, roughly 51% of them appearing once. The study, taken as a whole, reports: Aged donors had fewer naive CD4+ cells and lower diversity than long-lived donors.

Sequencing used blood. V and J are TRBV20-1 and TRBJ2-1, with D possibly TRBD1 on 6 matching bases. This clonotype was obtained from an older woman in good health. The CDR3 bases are TGCAGTGCGTCAGGGGCGGAATGGGTCTACAATGAGCAGTTCTTC. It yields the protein CSASGAEWVYNEQFF.